This TCR beta chain was captured in a study of cytomegalovirus exposure and HLA in healthy donors. The study's findings and limits: In an earlier analysis, most TCR beta V segments were productive about 87% or about 30% of the time.

Comments on this clone: Its antigen is unknown.

The CDR3 covers 15 residues. CDR1 is SGDLS, CDR2 YYNGEE, per germline. V shed 4 bases and J shed 8 bases, with 18 bases lying between them. PCR used 60 Vbeta primers and 13 Jbeta primers. The data were produced by immunoSEQ multiplex PCR, yet TCRdb's version contains in-frame clones alone and is incomplete. The table lists about 94,000 clones, approximately 80% of them singletons. Sequenced input: PBMCs. The clonotype comes from a human donor in good health. The chain uses TRBV9 and TRBJ1-4, with D maybe TRBD1 (6 bases). The CDR3 protein is CASSWADSQGEKLFF. The CDR3 DNA follows: TGTGCCAGCAGCTGGGCGGACAGCCAAGGGGAAAAACTGTTTTTT.